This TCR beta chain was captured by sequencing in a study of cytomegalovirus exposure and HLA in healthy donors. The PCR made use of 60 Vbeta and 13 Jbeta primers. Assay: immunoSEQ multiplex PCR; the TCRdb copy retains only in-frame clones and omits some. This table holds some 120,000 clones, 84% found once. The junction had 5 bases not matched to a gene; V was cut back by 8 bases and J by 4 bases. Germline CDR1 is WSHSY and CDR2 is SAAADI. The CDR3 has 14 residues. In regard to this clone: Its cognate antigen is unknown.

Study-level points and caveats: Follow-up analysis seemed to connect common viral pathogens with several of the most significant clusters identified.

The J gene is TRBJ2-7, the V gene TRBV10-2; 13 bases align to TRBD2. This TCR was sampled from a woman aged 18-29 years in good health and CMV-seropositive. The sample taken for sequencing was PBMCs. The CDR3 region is CASEGLAGAYEQYF. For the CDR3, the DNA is TGCGCCAGCGAAGGACTAGCGGGGGCTTACGAGCAGTACTTC.